This is a list of T cell receptor beta chains from one sample in a study of shared clonotypes between healthy human individuals. Measured with immunoSEQ multiplex PCR; TCRdb has only the in-frame clones, and not every one. The sample includes approximately 2.5 million clones, under 95% of them seen just once. The specimen was naive CD4+ T cells from PBMCs. The receptors come from a man in his late teens or twenties in good health. Some clones in this sample may be carry-over from other donors' samples. The CDR3 runs from the conserved cysteine through the conserved F or W. D genes are given only for firm matches. Clone sizes are given selectively: once, few, many, or a class where the clone is expanded.

clone size,D gene,J gene,V gene,CDR3 protein,CDR3 DNA
NA,NA,TRBJ1-3,TRBV9,CASSPSGGSGNTIYF,TGTGCCAGCAGCCCGAGCGGGGGGTCCGGAAACACCATATATTTT
NA,NA,TRBJ1-3,TRBV5-1,CASSLDRFSGNTIYF,TGCGCCAGCAGCTTGGACAGATTCTCTGGAAACACCATATATTTT
NA,NA,TRBJ2-7,TRBV5-1,CASSLATGLGSYEQYF,TGCGCCAGCAGCTTGGCTACAGGGCTGGGCTCCTACGAGCAGTACTTC
NA,NA,TRBJ2-2,TRBV6-1,CASRDSLATGELFF,TGTGCCAGCAGGGACAGTTTAGCTACCGGGGAGCTGTTTTTT
once,NA,TRBJ1-5,TRBV11-3,CASSLAYQPQHF,TGTGCCAGCAGCTTAGCGTACCAGCCCCAGCATTTT
NA,TRBD1,TRBJ2-3,TRBV7-2,CASSPGQGDF,TGTGCCAGCAGCCCGGGACAGGGGGATTTT
NA,TRBD2,TRBJ2-1,TRBV28,CASGRVAGGRYEQFF,TGTGCCAGCGGGAGAGTAGCGGGAGGGCGATATGAGCAGTTCTTC
NA,TRBD1,TRBJ2-7,TRBV27,CASSDRDRARYEQYF,TGTGCCAGCAGCGACCGGGACAGGGCTCGCTACGAGCAGTACTTC
NA,NA,TRBJ1-3,TRBV18,CASSPTETAGNTIYF,TGTGCCAGCTCGCCTACCGAGACGGCTGGAAACACCATATATTTT
NA,NA,TRBJ2-6,TRBV14,CASSQESSGANVLTF,TGTGCCAGCAGCCAAGAAAGCTCTGGGGCCAACGTCCTGACTTTC
NA,TRBD1,TRBJ2-7,TRBV5-5,CASSLGQGIPYF,TGTGCCAGCAGCTTGGGACAGGGAATACCGTACTTC
NA,NA,TRBJ2-2,TRBV7-3,CASSLTDSRRTGELFF,TGTGCCAGCAGCCTAACGGACAGCAGGAGGACCGGGGAGCTGTTTTTT
NA,NA,TRBJ2-7,TRBV5-1,CASSGLVAGGGEQYF,TGCGCCAGCAGCGGACTGGTAGCAGGGGGAGGTGAGCAGTACTTC
NA,NA,TRBJ2-3,TRBV9,CASSAMGVAADTQYF,TGTGCCAGCAGCGCCATGGGGGTTGCGGCAGATACGCAGTATTTT
NA,NA,TRBJ1-2,TRBV7-9,CASSLDVGYGYTF,TGTGCCAGCAGCTTAGACGTGGGATATGGCTACACCTTC
NA,NA,TRBJ2-3,TRBV18,CASSPFSQGTGTDTQYF,TGTGCCAGCTCACCATTTTCTCAGGGGACGGGCACAGATACGCAGTATTTT
once,NA,TRBJ1-2,TRBV28,CASSSPPAGRYGYTF,TGTGCCAGCAGTTCCCCCCCGGCGGGGCGCTATGGCTACACCTTC
NA,TRBD1,TRBJ1-2,TRBV18,CASSPQGARGYTF,TGTGCCAGCTCACCACAGGGGGCGAGAGGCTACACCTTC
NA,TRBD1,TRBJ1-2,TRBV5-1,CASSPGTVANYGYTF,TGCGCCAGCAGCCCCGGGACAGTCGCTAACTATGGCTACACCTTC
NA,NA,TRBJ2-7,TRBV6-5,CASRPDTLLPYEQYF,TGTGCCAGCAGGCCGGACACCTTACTACCCTACGAGCAGTACTTC
NA,NA,TRBJ1-1,TRBV18,CASQRQRDTEAFF,TGTGCCAGCCAGAGACAGAGAGACACTGAAGCTTTCTTT
NA,TRBD2,TRBJ2-3,TRBV7-8,CASSPRSGGIRSDTQYF,TGTGCCAGCAGTCCCCGATCGGGAGGGATTAGGTCAGATACGCAGTATTTT
once,TRBD1,TRBJ1-1,TRBV7-9,CASKNGTGGSGKAFF,TGTGCCAGCAAGAACGGGACAGGGGGGTCGGGTAAAGCTTTCTTT
NA,TRBD1,TRBJ1-4,TRBV6-5,CASSRPGQGIEKLFF,TGTGCCAGCTCCCGTCCGGGACAGGGAATCGAAAAACTGTTTTTT
NA,TRBD2,TRBJ2-2,TRBV7-2,CASTRTSGISNTGELFF,TGTGCCAGCACCAGGACTAGCGGGATCTCGAACACCGGGGAGCTGTTTTTT
NA,NA,TRBJ1-2,TRBV7-8,CASSFDTYGYTF,TGTGCCAGCAGCTTCGACACTTATGGCTACACCTTC
NA,NA,TRBJ2-3,TRBV5-1,CASSLSATDTQYF,TGCGCCAGCAGCTTGTCAGCCACAGATACGCAGTATTTT
NA,NA,TRBJ2-7,TRBV19,CASSMTSFDEQYF,TGTGCCAGTAGTATGACTAGTTTCGACGAGCAGTACTTC
NA,NA,TRBJ2-4,TRBV18,CASSPGQLMGGNIQYF,TGTGCCAGCTCACCGGGACAGTTGATGGGAGGAAACATTCAGTACTTC
NA,NA,TRBJ1-5,TRBV28,CASSLLHQPQHF,TGTGCCAGCAGTTTACTGCATCAGCCCCAGCATTTT
NA,TRBD2,TRBJ2-7,TRBV5-1,CASSFPGLGDEQYF,TGCGCCAGCAGCTTTCCGGGACTAGGGGACGAGCAGTACTTC
NA,NA,TRBJ1-1,TRBV28,CASIKSSLNTEAFF,TGTGCCAGCATTAAATCTAGCCTGAACACTGAAGCTTTCTTT
NA,TRBD2,TRBJ2-3,TRBV5-1,CASSRQTSAWDTDTQYF,TGCGCCAGCAGCCGCCAGACTAGCGCCTGGGACACAGATACGCAGTATTTT
NA,NA,TRBJ2-7,TRBV20-1,CSARREYEQYF,TGCAGTGCTAGAAGGGAATACGAGCAGTACTTC
NA,TRBD1,TRBJ2-5,TRBV7-3,CASSLDRSETQYF,TGTGCCAGCAGCTTGGACAGGTCGGAGACCCAGTACTTC
NA,TRBD1,TRBJ2-4,TRBV6-5,CASSDRASKNIQYF,TGTGCCAGCAGCGACAGGGCGTCCAAAAACATTCAGTACTTC
NA,TRBD1,TRBJ2-2,TRBV18,CASSPQGAPDTGELFF,TGTGCCAGCTCACCACAGGGGGCCCCGGACACCGGGGAGCTGTTTTTT
NA,TRBD2,TRBJ2-5,TRBV2,CASSAFGGRASGETQYF,TGTGCCAGCAGTGCTTTTGGCGGGAGGGCCTCAGGAGAGACCCAGTACTTC
NA,NA,TRBJ2-7,TRBV5-6,CASSWGWVGEQYF,TGTGCCAGCAGCTGGGGTTGGGTCGGCGAGCAGTACTTC
NA,NA,TRBJ2-3,TRBV7-9,CASSMVWGSDTQYF,TGTGCCAGCAGCATGGTGTGGGGATCGGATACGCAGTATTTT
NA,NA,TRBJ1-4,TRBV2,CASSENLTGDEKLFF,TGTGCCAGCAGTGAAAATCTTACCGGGGATGAAAAACTGTTTTTT
NA,NA,TRBJ2-7,TRBV28,CASSLGTSKYEQYF,TGTGCCAGCAGCCTCGGGACTTCAAAGTACGAGCAGTACTTC
NA,TRBD1,TRBJ2-7,TRBV13,CASSLGTGFRYEQYF,TGTGCCAGCAGCTTAGGGACAGGGTTCAGATACGAGCAGTACTTC
NA,TRBD1,TRBJ2-5,TRBV7-2,CASSSAGRGLDLETQYF,TGTGCCAGCAGCTCCGCTGGAAGGGGGCTCGACTTAGAGACCCAGTACTTC
NA,NA,TRBJ2-2,TRBV9,CASSLGTFGELFF,TGTGCCAGCAGCCTCGGGACTTTCGGGGAGCTGTTTTTT
NA,NA,TRBJ1-4,TRBV7-2,CASSLGTPFGEKLFF,TGTGCCAGCAGCTTAGGAACTCCCTTTGGGGAAAAACTGTTTTTT
NA,NA,TRBJ2-5,TRBV6-6,CASSYAAEGTQYF,TGTGCCAGCAGTTACGCCGCCGAGGGAACCCAGTACTTC
NA,NA,TRBJ1-4,TRBV7-6,CASSLRSGATNEKLFF,TGTGCCAGCAGCCTACGGTCTGGCGCAACTAATGAAAAACTGTTTTTT
once,NA,TRBJ2-7,TRBV11-2,CASSRRTRDEQYF,TGTGCCAGCAGCCGCCGGACGAGGGACGAGCAGTACTTC